These 18 T cell receptor beta chains originate from one sample sequenced in a study of OX40 agonist ivuxolimab in advanced cancers. Libraries were prepared by immunoSEQ multiplex PCR; TCRdb keeps only in-frame clonotypes and omits some of them. This sample has under 200,000 clones; approximately 94% occur once, and the top ten carry 0.3% to 0.35%. The sample was CD4+ or CD8+ T cells sorted from blood, taken in a trial of the OX40 agonist ivuxolimab. The receptors originated from an adult with an advanced solid tumor such as melanoma, head and neck, liver or kidney cancer.

The sample holds a few counts of this clone. The chain joins TRBV5-4 to TRBJ1-4; D remains unclear. There are 12 residues in the CDR3. Trimming removed 2 bases from V and 5 bases from J, with 4 bases in between. CDR1 is SGHNT and CDR2 is YYREEE in the germline V gene (reference sequence). The chain's CDR3 is CASSFGNEKLFF. The DNA of the CDR3 is TGTGCCAGCAGCTTCGGAAATGAAAAACTGTTTTTT. The whole variable domain, filled in from reference TRBV5-4 and TRBJ1-4, reads ETGVTQSPTHLIKTRGQQVTLRCSSQSGHNTVSWYQQALGQGPQFIFQYYREEENGRGNFPPRFSGLQFPNYSSELNVNALELDDSALYLCASSFGNEKLFFGSGTQLSVL.

This chain joins TRBV7-9 and TRBJ1-6, with D possibly TRBD1 on 6 matching bases. The germline gives CDR1 SEHNR, CDR2 FQNEAQ (reference sequence). The ends were cut back, 5 bases at V and 8 bases at J, with 19 bases in the middle. The CDR3 has 16 amino acids. The CDR3 DNA follows: TGTGCCAGCAGCCCCTGGGGGGCGAGGGGCGATTCACCCCTCCACTTT. It specifies CASSPWGARGDSPLHF.

This clone was detected once. The CDR3 loop is CASSLMGAATEAFF. In nucleotides, the CDR3 is TGTGCCAGCAGCCTCATGGGGGCTGCCACTGAAGCTTTCTTT. V and J are TRBV2 and TRBJ1-1, with D possibly TRBD1 on 6 matching bases. V was trimmed by 6 bases and J by 4 bases, leaving 15 bases between them. CDR1 SNHLY and CDR2 FYNNEI come from the germline V gene. The CDR3 sequence is 14 residues long.

The chain recombines TRBV25-1 with TRBJ1-6; no clear D gene. The V end was cut by 1 base, the J end by 10 bases, with 8 bases between. This CDR3 is 13 amino acids long. Germline assignment: CDR1 MGHDK and CDR2 SYGVNS. The CDR3 sequence is CASSESGLSPLHF. Written as DNA, the CDR3 is TGTGCCAGCAGTGAATCGGGTCTCTCACCCCTCCACTTT.

The chain couples TRBV7-2 to TRBJ1-2, with a weak D call TRBD1 (6 bases). The CDR3 sequence is 15 residues long. Per germline, CDR1 SGHTA and CDR2 FQGNSA. V was cut by 1 base and J by 2 bases, with 11 bases left in between. The CDR3 here is CASSLVVQGNYGYTF. CDR3 nucleotide sequence: TGTGCCAGCAGCTTAGTGGTACAGGGCAACTATGGCTACACCTTC.

The chain combines TRBV15 with TRBJ1-5; 9 nucleotides agree with TRBD1. Germline CDR1 LNHNV, CDR2 YYDKDF (reference sequence). The J segment lost 5 bases and the V segment lost 4 bases, leaving 12 bases of the junction unmatched. This CDR3 is 17 amino acids long. The CDR3 sequence is CATSKQKGQGGDQPQHF. The CDR3 coding sequence is TGTGCCACCAGCAAACAAAAGGGACAGGGTGGAGATCAGCCCCAGCATTTT.

There are a few counts of this clone. CDR3 in amino acids: CASSLQPVGLNTEAFF. The CDR3 coding sequence is TGTGCCAGCAGCCTACAACCCGTCGGGCTGAACACTGAAGCTTTCTTT. The chain uses TRBV7-2 and TRBJ1-1; D not certain. The germline gives CDR1 SGHTA, CDR2 FQGNSA. Trimming shortened V by 5 bases and J by 0 bases, and 16 bases separated the two germline ends. This CDR3 has 16 amino acids.

This chain uses TRBV5-1 with TRBJ2-3; D gene unclear. The length of the CDR3 is 14 residues. V was pared by 5 bases and J by 6 bases, with 16 bases between. Looked up from germline, CDR1 is SGHRS and CDR2 is YFSETQ. DNA of the CDR3: TGCGCCAGCAGGATAGGACCACGGGTGGATACGCAGTATTTT. It encodes CASRIGPRVDTQYF. Full variable domain (missing parts from reference TRBV5-1 and TRBJ2-3): KAGVTQTPRYLIKTRGQQVTLSCSPISGHRSVSWYQQTPGQGLQFLFEYFSETQRNKGNFPGRFSGRQFSNSRSEMNVSTLELGDSALYLCASRIGPRVDTQYFGPGTRLTVL.

CDR3 protein: CASEMGNQPQHF. Here the CDR3 DNA reads TGTGCCAGTGAGATGGGCAATCAGCCCCAGCATTTT. The chain joins TRBV19 to TRBJ1-5; D remains ambiguous. The V end was cut by 8 bases, the J end by 2 bases, with 7 bases between. Per the germline V gene, CDR1 is LNHDA and CDR2 is SQIVND (reference sequence). The CDR3 runs to 12 residues.

CDR3 region: CASSDASGNTDTQYF. CDR3 coding DNA: TGTGCCAGCAGTGATGCTAGCGGCAACACAGATACGCAGTATTTT. J is TRBJ2-3 and V is TRBV25-1, with 7 bases that match TRBD2. V dropped 3 bases and J dropped 2; count of bases not matched to a gene: 5. The V gene's germline CDR1 is MGHDK and CDR2 SYGVNS. This CDR3 spans 15 amino acids. Complete variable domain (other parts from reference TRBV25-1 and TRBJ2-3): EADIYQTPRYLVIGTGKKITLECSQTMGHDKMYWYQQDPGMELHLIHYSYGVNSTEKGDLSSESTVSRIRTEHFPLTLESARPSHTSQYLCASSDASGNTDTQYFGPGTRLTVL.

V and J are TRBV6-1 and TRBJ1-5; D perhaps matches TRBD1 (6 bases). The CDR3 covers 16 residues. Trimming removed 3 bases at V and 4 bases at J, with 16 bases between. Germline V CDR1 and CDR2: MNHNS, SASEGT. The CDR3 coding sequence is TGTGCCAGCAGTGATCGACAGGCGAGGGGGAATCAGCCCCAGCATTTT. This encodes CASSDRQARGNQPQHF.

J is TRBJ1-5 and V is TRBV7-9; possible D gene TRBD1, 6 bases. Germline V gene data show CDR1 as SEHNR and CDR2 as FQNEAQ (reference sequence). The CDR3 runs to 16 residues. V was trimmed by 1 base and J by 3 bases, leaving 13 bases between them. CDR3 sequence (DNA): TGTGCCAGCAGCTTAGGGGCAGGGGAGGACAATCAGCCCCAGCATTTT. Protein: CASSLGAGEDNQPQHF.

The V gene is TRBV28, the J gene TRBJ1-4; D gene uncertain. Germline CDR1 and CDR2: MDHEN and SYDVKM. The CDR3 is 15 amino acids. V was clipped by 3 bases and J by 11 bases, with 19 bases between them. This CDR3 is CASSFPLRYDWKLFF. The CDR3 nucleotides read TGTGCCAGCAGTTTCCCCCTTCGGTACGATTGGAAACTGTTTTTT.

This chain joins TRBV28 and TRBJ2-4; D not resolved. The CDR3 length is 14 residues. V was cut by 1 base and J by 7 bases, with 11 bases left in between. CDR1 is MDHEN and CDR2 is SYDVKM in the germline V gene. The CDR3 DNA reads as TGTGCCAGCAGTTTATACGTGACATCGAACATTCAGTACTTC. Its protein is CASSLYVTSNIQYF.

The chain couples TRBV11-3 to TRBJ1-5, with D hard to call. The germline V gene encodes CDR1 SGHNT and CDR2 YENEEA. Trimming stripped 3 bases from V and 1 base from J, with 4 bases between. The CDR3 contains 13 residues. The CDR3 region has the DNA TGTGCCAGCAGCTTTTTCAGCAATCAGCCCCAGCATTTT. Amino acid sequence: CASSFFSNQPQHF. The whole variable domain, filled in from reference TRBV11-3 and TRBJ1-5, reads EAGVVQSPRYKIIEKKQPVAFWCNPISGHNTLYWYLQNLGQGPELLIRYENEEAVDDSQLPKDRFSAERLKGVDSTLKIQPAELGDSAVYLCASSFFSNQPQHFGDGTRLSIL.

This chain links TRBV5-1 with TRBJ2-4; TRBD1 matches 9 bases. CDR3 length: 19 amino acids. The V gene end was trimmed by 4 bases and the J gene end by 6 bases; junction bases not matched to a gene: 20. The germline CDR1 and CDR2 sequences are SGHRS and YFSETQ. This chain's CDR3 is CASSQHYSGQGYEANIQYF. In nucleotides, the CDR3 is TGCGCCAGCAGCCAACACTATTCCGGACAGGGGTATGAGGCAAACATTCAGTACTTC.

The rearrangement uses TRBV6-6 and TRBJ2-7; TRBD1 might be the D (6 bases). This CDR3 is built from 16 residues. CDR1 and CDR2 from the germline V gene are MNHNY and SVGAGI (reference sequence). V lost 6 bases to trimming and J lost 0 bases, with 18 bases between them. CDR3 bases: TGTGCCAGCAGGAGGCTGGGGCAGGACAGCTCCTACGAGCAGTACTTC. As protein: CASRRLGQDSSYEQYF.

The chain combines TRBV7-6 with TRBJ1-5, with 7 bases aligning to TRBD1. Germline V gene sequence: CDR1 SGHVS, CDR2 FNYEAQ. CDR3 length: 15 residues. J was trimmed by 5 bases and V by 5 bases; bases with no gene match: 9. The DNA of the CDR3 is TGTGCCAGCAGCACGACCGGGACAGCGGATCAGCCCCAGCATTTT. This sequence encodes CASSTTGTADQPQHF.